This TCR beta chain was captured in a study of blood T cell repertoires in COVID-19 (TCRdb year 2020). The study in broad terms: Samples from collaborators originated in the United States, Italy and Spain and spanned both the acute and convalescent phases of COVID-19. The prospective study material was composed of cDNA or gDNA derived from T cells, B-cell-depleted T cells, or PBMCs. Deeply sampled blood TCRbeta repertoires from subjects exposed to, actively infected with, or recovered from COVID-19 were included in the dataset. The repertoires were made available in a free public database intended to serve as a resource for research on the immune response to SARS-CoV-2. Samples were obtained from the ongoing ImmuneRACE study (first 160 participants) and from roughly 1,300 subjects provided by 6 global collaborators. A de-identified subject ID, COVID-19 status, age in years and sex were almost always included in the sample metadata. Where available, HLA class I and class II types were taken from metadata supplied by the sample provider and were not determined by assay-based typing. What the research found in general, with its limitations: The quantity of clinical and demographic metadata differed by source and by participant and was supplied without curation.

TCRbeta CDR3 regions were amplified from genomic DNA using the immunoSEQ Assay, a bias-controlled multiplex PCR. As for the original processing: Within the assay, amplification of reference gene primers was used to estimate how many nucleated cells each sample contained. To quantify the absolute abundance of each unique TCRbeta CDR3 rearrangement, sequence reads were collapsed and filtered. For each sample, productive Simpson clonality was calculated as the square root of Simpson's diversity index across productive rearrangements. In TCRdb, the immuneACCESS table is reduced to in-frame sequences with V and J assigned. These tables do not hold every clone; where another copy was compared, an unresolved V gene accounts for under half, and the others remain unexplained. V, J and clone size are those of that table, while D and trimming were read from the DNA. The sample records approximately 300,000 clones, 90% of which are singletons. The ten largest account for approximately 6.8% of the sample.

One collaborating source in Seattle enrolled patients during active infection and followed them longitudinally through the course of disease. Whole blood was collected in K2EDTA tubes by collaborating institutions according to the institutions' own protocols. Collaborator samples were shipped for TCRbeta analysis as frozen whole blood, isolated PBMCs, or DNA extracted from either sample type. V and J lose 2 bases and 8 bases, and a span of 8 bases separates them. CDR1 and CDR2 were assigned from the germline V gene as KGHDR and SFDVKD. From the cysteine through the phenylalanine, the CDR3 covers 13 amino acids. Only CDR3 DNA is held: 39 bases, read in frame from base 1. Worth noting for this clone: Which antigen it targets is not known. Per-base qualities were not stored, and no clone one base away is much larger.

The chain is made from TRBV24-1 and TRBJ1-4, with the identity of the D gene unclear. The sequence came from a woman aged 25 to 45 with COVID-19, enrolled during active disease. The specimen sequenced was peripheral blood. The sequenced DNA: TGTGCCACCAGTGATTACACAGACGAAAAACTGTTTTTT. Translated, this gives CATSDYTDEKLFF.